This T cell receptor beta chain was observed in a study of cytomegalovirus exposure and HLA in healthy donors. Study results and caveats: CMV antigen specificity of a few CMV-associated chains was confirmed in vitro. Altogether, 170 or so TCR beta chains were recorded as cytomegalovirus-associated.

Using immunoSEQ multiplex PCR, the repertoire was profiled, and TCRdb retains in-frame clones only, with some absent. This sample yields about 110,000 clones, of which 95% are seen a single time; 0.67% belongs to the top ten. This CDR3 is 13 amino acids long. Trimming removed 8 bases from V and 3 bases from J; junction bases left unmatched: 6. Germline CDR1 MNHEY, CDR2 SVGAGI. For this clone: Its antigen is still unknown.

The receptor's source is a woman aged 18 to 35 in good health and CMV-seronegative. Sequences were obtained from PBMCs. The rearrangement uses TRBV6-5 and TRBJ1-1; TRBD1 matches 7 bases. The CDR3 here is CASFYRGYTEAFF. The CDR3 nucleotides read TGTGCCAGCTTTTACAGGGGATACACTGAAGCTTTCTTT.